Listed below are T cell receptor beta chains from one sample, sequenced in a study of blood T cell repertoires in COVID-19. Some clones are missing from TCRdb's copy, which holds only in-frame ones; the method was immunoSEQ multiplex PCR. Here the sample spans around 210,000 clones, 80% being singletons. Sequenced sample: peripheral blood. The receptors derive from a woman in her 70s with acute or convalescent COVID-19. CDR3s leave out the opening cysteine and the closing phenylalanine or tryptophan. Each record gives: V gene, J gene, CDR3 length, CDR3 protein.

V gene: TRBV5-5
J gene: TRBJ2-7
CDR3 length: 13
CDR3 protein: ASSPGPGAIYEQY

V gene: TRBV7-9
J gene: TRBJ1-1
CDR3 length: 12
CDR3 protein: ASSPQGGNTEAF

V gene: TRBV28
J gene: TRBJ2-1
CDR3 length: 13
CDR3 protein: ASSSTSGSYNEQF

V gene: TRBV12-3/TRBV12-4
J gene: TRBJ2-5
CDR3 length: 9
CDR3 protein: ASSQRETQY

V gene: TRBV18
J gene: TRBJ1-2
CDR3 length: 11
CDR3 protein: ASSPSGDYGYT

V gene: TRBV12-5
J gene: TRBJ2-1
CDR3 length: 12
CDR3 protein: ASGLGDSYNEQF

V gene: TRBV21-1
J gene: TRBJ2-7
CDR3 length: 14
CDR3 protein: ASSKAGGSTSYEQY

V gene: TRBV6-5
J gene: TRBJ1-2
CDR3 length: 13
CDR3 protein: ASSRAGGRGDGYT

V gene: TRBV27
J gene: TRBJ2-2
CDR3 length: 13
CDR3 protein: ASSLRGTDTGELF

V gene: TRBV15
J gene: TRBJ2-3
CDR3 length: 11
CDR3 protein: ATSRKLTDTQY

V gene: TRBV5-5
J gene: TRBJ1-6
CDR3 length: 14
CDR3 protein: ASTPSSGVNNSPLH

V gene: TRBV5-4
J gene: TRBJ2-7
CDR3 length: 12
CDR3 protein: ASSLQAGTYEQY

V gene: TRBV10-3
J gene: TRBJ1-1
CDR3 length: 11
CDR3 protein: AISLGQGTEAF

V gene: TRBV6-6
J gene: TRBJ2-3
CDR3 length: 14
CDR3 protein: ASSLGLAGGPDTQY

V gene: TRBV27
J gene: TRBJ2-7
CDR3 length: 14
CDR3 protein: ASSFSLADREYEQY

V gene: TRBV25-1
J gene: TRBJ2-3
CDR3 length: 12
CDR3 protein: ASSSGRGKDTQY

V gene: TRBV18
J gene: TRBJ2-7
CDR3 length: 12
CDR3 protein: ASSPLAGASEQY

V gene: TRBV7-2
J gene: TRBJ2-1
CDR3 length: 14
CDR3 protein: ASSLDSGLSYNEQF

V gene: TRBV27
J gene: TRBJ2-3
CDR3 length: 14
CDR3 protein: ASSPRVAGGSDTQY

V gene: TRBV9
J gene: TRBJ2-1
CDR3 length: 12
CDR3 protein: ASSPTGLADEQF

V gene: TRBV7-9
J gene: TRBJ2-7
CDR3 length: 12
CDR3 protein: ASSLQGPNYEQY

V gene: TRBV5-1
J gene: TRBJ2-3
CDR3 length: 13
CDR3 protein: ASSRSGRAMDTQY

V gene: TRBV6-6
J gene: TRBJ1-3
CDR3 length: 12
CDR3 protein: ASVQGSSGNTIY

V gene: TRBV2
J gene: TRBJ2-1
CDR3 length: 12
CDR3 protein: ASNLAGGHNEQF

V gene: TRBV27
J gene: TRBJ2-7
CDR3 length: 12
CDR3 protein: ASKALQLTYEQY

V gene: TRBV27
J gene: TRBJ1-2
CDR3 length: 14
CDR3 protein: ASSLLGQGIWYGYT

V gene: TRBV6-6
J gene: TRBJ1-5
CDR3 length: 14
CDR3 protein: ASSQGRQGFGEPQH

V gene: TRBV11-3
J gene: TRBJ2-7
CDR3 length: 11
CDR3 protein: ASSLGEAWEQY

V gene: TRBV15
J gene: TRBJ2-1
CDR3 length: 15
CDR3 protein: ATSRGGDRSSYNEQF

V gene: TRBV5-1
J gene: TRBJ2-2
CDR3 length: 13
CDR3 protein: ASSLAGQGGGELF

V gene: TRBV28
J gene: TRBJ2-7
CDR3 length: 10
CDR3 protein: ASRQGAREQY

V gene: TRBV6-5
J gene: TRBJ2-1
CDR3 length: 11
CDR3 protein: ASRARGGNEQF

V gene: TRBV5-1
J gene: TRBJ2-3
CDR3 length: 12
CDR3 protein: ASSVTGGADTQY

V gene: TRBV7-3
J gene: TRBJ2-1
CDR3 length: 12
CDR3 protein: ASSLGGVYNEQF

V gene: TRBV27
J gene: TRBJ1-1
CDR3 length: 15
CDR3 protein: ASSIKRPQGSHTEAF

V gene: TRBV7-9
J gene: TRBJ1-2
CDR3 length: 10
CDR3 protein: ASSLDAGGYT

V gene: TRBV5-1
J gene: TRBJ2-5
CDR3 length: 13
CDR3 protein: ASSLEQANQETQY

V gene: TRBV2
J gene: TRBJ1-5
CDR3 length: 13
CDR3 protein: ASSEEWQANQPQH

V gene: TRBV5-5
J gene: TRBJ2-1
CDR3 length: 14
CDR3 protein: ASSSLDGSSYNEQF

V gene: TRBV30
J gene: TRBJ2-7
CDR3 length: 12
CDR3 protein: AWSGGTDYYEQY